This T cell receptor (beta chain) is drawn from a study of blood T cells in healthy people across ages. About the research overall: Every two T cells gave about one barcoded beta molecule via template switching. Notes on the study in general: PBMCs went unsorted, and a conclusive naive versus antigen-experienced comparison was therefore prevented.

V lost 5 bases and J lost 0; bases outside the gene matches: 8. The V gene's germline CDR1 is DFQATT and CDR2 SNEGSKA (reference sequence). This CDR3 region has 15 residues. This clonotype has more than one count but fewer than ten. Its target is unknown. Together with a sample-barcoded 5' primer, a J-beta primer mix was included in a second PCR lasting about 7 to 11 cycles. MiXCR, run by TCRdb on the 5' RACE reads, gives a single entry per CDR3 protein. This repertoire shows some 790,000 distinct CDR3 sequences, 25% to 35% found once; its top ten account for around 15%. The chain uses TRBV20-1 and TRBJ1-1; 8 nucleotides agree with TRBD1. The sequence derives from a woman aged 80 or over in good health. The sample taken for sequencing was blood. The CDR3 loop reads CSAVRDRRLNTEAFF. CDR3 bases: TGCAGTGCTGTCCGGGACAGGAGATTGAACACTGAAGCTTTCTTT.